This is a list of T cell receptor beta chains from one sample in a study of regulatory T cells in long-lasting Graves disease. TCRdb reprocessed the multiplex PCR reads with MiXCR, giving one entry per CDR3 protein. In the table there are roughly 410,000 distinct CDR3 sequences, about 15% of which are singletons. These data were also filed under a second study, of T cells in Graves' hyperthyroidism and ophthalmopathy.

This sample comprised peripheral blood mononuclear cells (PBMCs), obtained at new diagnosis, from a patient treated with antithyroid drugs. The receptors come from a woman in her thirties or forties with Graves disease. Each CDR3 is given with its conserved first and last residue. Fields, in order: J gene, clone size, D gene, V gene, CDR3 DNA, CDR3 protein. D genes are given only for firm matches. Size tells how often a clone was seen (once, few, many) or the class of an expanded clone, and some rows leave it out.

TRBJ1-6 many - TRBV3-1 TGTGCCAGCAGGGACAGCTTCTATAATTCACCCCTCCACTTT CASRDSFYNSPLHF
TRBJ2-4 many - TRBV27 TGTGCCAGCACCCGAGTGGGCGGTGGTAGCATTCAGTACTTC CASTRVGGGSIQYF
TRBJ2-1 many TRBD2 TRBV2 TGTGCCAGCACTCCTCCGGGACTAGCGGGTTACAATGAGCAGTTCTTC CASTPPGLAGYNEQFF
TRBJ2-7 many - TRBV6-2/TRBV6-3 TGTGCCAGCAGTTACGCGGGAACCTACGAGCAGTACTTC CASSYAGTYEQYF
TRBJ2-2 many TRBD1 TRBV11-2 TGTGCCAGCAGCTCCGGGACAGGCCTCACCGGGGAGCTGTTTTTT CASSSGTGLTGELFF
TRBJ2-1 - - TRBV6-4 TGTGCCAGCAGTTACGCCGGGGTACGGGAAGACAATGAGCAGTTCTTC CASSYAGVREDNEQFF
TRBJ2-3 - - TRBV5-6 TGTGCCAGCAGCTTAGACAGAGGAGCTGTGAATTTT CASSLDRGAVNF
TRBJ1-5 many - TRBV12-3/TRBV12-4 TGTGCCAGCAGTTCTAGAGCGGGGGGAGTTCAGCCCCAGCATTTT CASSSRAGGVQPQHF
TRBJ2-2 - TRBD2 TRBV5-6 TGTGCCAGCATCCTCCACCGGGGAGGGATTGGTACCGGGGAGCTGTTTTTT CASILHRGGIGTGELFF
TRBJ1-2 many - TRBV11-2 TGTGCCAGCAGCTTTGAGGGTAGCTATGGCTACACCTTC CASSFEGSYGYTF
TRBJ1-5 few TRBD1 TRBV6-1 TGTGCCAGCAGCCGGGACAGCTATAGCAATCAGCCCCAGCATTTT CASSRDSYSNQPQHF
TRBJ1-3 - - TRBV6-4 TGTGCCAGCAGTGATAGGGACCCACTAATGGTACCGACCTCTGGAAACACCATATATTTT CASSDRDPLMVPTSGNTIYF
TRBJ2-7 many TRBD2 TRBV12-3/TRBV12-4 TGTGCCAGCACTAGAACTTGGGTAGCGGGAGACGAGCAGTACTTC CASTRTWVAGDEQYF
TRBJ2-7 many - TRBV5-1 TGCGCCAGCAGCTTGAGTCATCCGGCCTACGAGCAGTACTTC CASSLSHPAYEQYF